A single sample is the source of the 30 T cell receptor beta chains below, sequenced in a study of blood T cell repertoires in COVID-19. Profiled with immunoSEQ multiplex PCR; TCRdb holds only in-frame clones, not every one. This sample has 100,000 or so clones; about four fifths occur once, and the top ten carry 8.5% to 12%. Sequencing was carried out using peripheral blood. The receptors originated from a human donor in a cohort sampled during active COVID-19.

This clone has a single count. The chain links TRBV7-3 to TRBJ2-5; 9 bases match TRBD2. The CDR3 consists of 15 residues. The trim removed 4 bases at V and 5 bases at J, leaving 8 bases unmatched. Germline CDR1 is SGHTA and CDR2 is FQGTGA. This chain's CDR3 is CASSSEVAGVETQYF. DNA of the CDR3: TGTGCCAGCAGCTCAGAGGTAGCGGGGGTGGAGACCCAGTACTTC.

The chain joins TRBV29-1 to TRBJ2-7; TRBD1 might be the D (6 bases). Trimming left V 1 base short and J 0 bases short, with 7 bases between. The CDR3 totals 13 residues. Germline CDR1 SQVTM, CDR2 ANQGSEA. CDR3 coding DNA: TGCAGCGTTGAAGGGGGGCCCTCCTACGAGCAGTACTTC. Encoded protein: CSVEGGPSYEQYF.

The chain combines TRBV25-1 with TRBJ1-2; D possibly corresponds to TRBD1 (6 bases). V lost 2 bases and J 1 base, leaving 14 bases between the germline ends. The CDR3 has 16 residues. Germline CDR1 reads MGHDK; CDR2 reads SYGVNS. In DNA form, the CDR3 reads TGTGCCAGCAGTGAAACCCAGGGGCGTTATAACTATGGCTACACCTTC. The encoded protein is CASSETQGRYNYGYTF.

J is TRBJ1-5 and V is TRBV6-2 or TRBV6-3; TRBD1 agrees at 7 bases. Germline V gives CDR1 MNHEY, CDR2 SVGEGT. CDR3 length: 16 amino acids. The V segment lost 4 bases and the J segment 2 bases; nucleotides outside the gene matches: 8. The CDR3 DNA is TGTGCCAGCAGTTCTCACAGGGGCGGGGGCAATCAGCCCCAGCATTTT. Its protein product is CASSSHRGGGNQPQHF.

The gene calls are TRBV24-1 and TRBJ2-1, with 10 positions matching TRBD2. The V gene's germline CDR1 is KGHDR and CDR2 SFDVKD. After removal of 4 bases from V and 15 bases from J, the junction contained 8 bases not matched to a gene. CDR3 length equals 13 residues. CDR3 protein: CATSEGTSALRFF. The CDR3 DNA is TGTGCCACCAGTGAGGGGACTAGCGCCCTTCGGTTCTTC.

The chain employs TRBV6-5 and TRBJ2-1, with 10 positions matching TRBD1. The junction had 10 bases not matched to a gene; V was cut back by 2 bases and J by 9 bases. This CDR3 contains 16 residues. Germline loops: CDR1 MNHEY, CDR2 SVGAGI. CDR3 sequence: CASSYSGTGALTEQFF. CDR3 in DNA: TGTGCCAGCAGTTACAGCGGGACAGGGGCATTGACTGAGCAGTTCTTC.

This clone was found once. J is TRBJ2-3 and V is TRBV3-1 (or the pseudogene TRBV3-2); D is possibly TRBD2 (6 bases). The CDR3 totals 16 residues. V was trimmed by 4 bases and J by 0 bases, leaving 14 bases between them. Germline CDR1 and CDR2: LGHDT and YNNKEL (reference sequence). The CDR3 is CASSPRGGASTDTQYF. The CDR3 coding sequence is TGTGCCAGCAGCCCAAGGGGCGGGGCTAGCACAGATACGCAGTATTTT.

J is TRBJ2-7 and V is TRBV4-1; TRBD1 might be the D (5 bases). The germline gives CDR1 MGHRA, CDR2 YSYEKL. The CDR3 is 17 residues long. V lost 0 bases, J lost 2 bases, and 17 bases lay in between. The chain's CDR3 is CASSQELQGPPAYEQYF. The CDR3 DNA reads TGCGCCAGCAGCCAAGAACTTCAGGGTCCTCCGGCCTACGAGCAGTACTTC.

The CDR3 protein is CASSEQGSRNNSPLHF. Written as DNA, the CDR3 is TGTGCCAGCAGCGAACAGGGGTCGCGAAATAATTCACCCCTCCACTTT. The chain employs TRBV9 and TRBJ1-6, with 7 positions matching TRBD1. The V gene end was trimmed by 3 bases and the J gene end by 5 bases; junction bases not matched to a gene: 8. Germline-derived CDR1 and CDR2 are SGDLS and YYNGEE. CDR3 size: 16 residues.

This chain connects TRBV18 to TRBJ2-7; TRBD1 matches at 11 bases. Trimming removed 6 bases from V and 3 bases from J; junction bases left unmatched: 4. CDR1 is KGHSH and CDR2 is LQKENI in the germline V gene. The CDR3 is 14 amino acids. In DNA form, the CDR3 reads TGTGCCAGCTCGCCCGGGACAGGGGGCTACGAGCAGTACTTC. Translated, it gives CASSPGTGGYEQYF.

The genes are TRBV7-9 and TRBJ1-2; D unclear. V shed 5 bases and J shed 8 bases, with 15 bases lying between them. CDR3 length: 13 amino acids. CDR1 is SEHNR, CDR2 FQNEAQ, per germline (reference sequence). The CDR3 loop reads CASSEEPRGGYTF. The DNA of the CDR3 is TGTGCCAGCAGCGAAGAACCCCGAGGGGGCTACACCTTC.

V usage is TRBV25-1 and J usage is TRBJ1-2; D is unresolved. The CDR3 has 13 residues. V lost 4 bases and J 5 bases, leaving 11 bases between the germline ends. From germline, CDR1 is MGHDK and CDR2 SYGVNS. CDR3 nucleotide sequence: TGTGCCAGCAGTGCCCAGCCCGGGTATGGCTACACCTTC. Translating gives CASSAQPGYGYTF.

J is TRBJ1-4 and V is TRBV28; TRBD1 agrees at 9 bases. V was pared by 6 bases and J by 6 bases, with 8 bases of the junction left unmatched. CDR3 size: 15 residues. CDR1 MDHEN and CDR2 SYDVKM come from the germline V gene. DNA for the CDR3: TGTGCCAGCAGCTTACAGGGGGCGGTTTATGAAAAACTGTTTTTT. Translation gives CASSLQGAVYEKLFF. The full variable domain, completed using reference TRBV28 and TRBJ1-4, is DVKVTQSSRYLVKRTGEKVFLECVQDMDHENMFWYRQDPGLGLRLIYFSYDVKMKEKGDIPEGYSVSREKKERFSLILESASTNQTSMYLCASSLQGAVYEKLFFGSGTQLSVL.

This chain connects TRBV7-8 to TRBJ1-1, with 9 bases aligning to TRBD1. Germline V gene data show CDR1 as SGHVS and CDR2 as FQNEAQ. Trimming removed 3 bases from V and 7 bases from J; junction bases left unmatched: 12. This CDR3 is 16 amino acids long. For the CDR3, the DNA is TGTGCCAGCAGCTTTTACTCGGGACAGGGTACCAATGAAGCTTTCTTT. It yields the protein CASSFYSGQGTNEAFF.

Worth noting for this clone: This specimen includes other DNA sequences encoding the same CDR3. The chain links TRBV5-1 to TRBJ1-1, with TRBD1 as a possible D gene (5 bases). Germline V gene lookup returns CDR1 SGHRS and CDR2 YFSETQ. Between the trimmed V and J ends, which lost 0 bases and 5 bases, there was a span of 11 bases. The CDR3 loop spans 14 amino acids. Here the CDR3 DNA reads TGCGCCAGCAGCTTGGTGGCAGGGTCAACTGAAGCTTTCTTT. Amino acid sequence: CASSLVAGSTEAFF.

The table lists this clone with a count of one. This sequence joins TRBV11-3 and TRBJ2-3; TRBD2 matches 12 bases. The CDR3 spans 19 residues. In germline, CDR1 is SGHNT, CDR2 YENEEA. The V gene end was trimmed by 2 bases and the J gene end by 1 base; junction bases not matched to a gene: 10. The CDR3 region has the DNA TGTGCCAGCAGCTTATCTGGGCTAGCGGGGGGGCTCGGCACAGATACGCAGTATTTT. This sequence encodes CASSLSGLAGGLGTDTQYF. Together with reference TRBV11-3 and TRBJ2-3, the CDR3 gives the full variable domain: EAGVVQSPRYKIIEKKQPVAFWCNPISGHNTLYWYLQNLGQGPELLIRYENEEAVDDSQLPKDRFSAERLKGVDSTLKIQPAELGDSAVYLCASSLSGLAGGLGTDTQYFGPGTRLTVL.

The J gene is TRBJ2-7, the V gene TRBV7-2; the D is unclear. Between the trimmed V and J ends, which lost 1 base and 1 base, there was a span of 5 bases. The CDR3 sequence is 13 residues long. Germline values: CDR1 SGHTA, CDR2 FQGNSA. CDR3 nucleotide sequence: TGTGCCAGCAGCTTAGAACAGTCCTACGAGCAGTACTTC. Translating it yields CASSLEQSYEQYF.

This sequence joins TRBV4-2 and TRBJ2-7; a possible D gene is TRBD1 (6 bases). V dropped 1 base and J dropped 3 bases, with 13 bases sitting between them. This CDR3 has 15 residues. Germline loops: CDR1 LGHNA, CDR2 YNFKEQ. The CDR3 region has the DNA TGTGCCAGCAGCCAAGGGGCAGGGGTGGGCTACGAGCAGTACTTC. Translated, it gives CASSQGAGVGYEQYF.

The chain uses TRBV13 and TRBJ2-5, with TRBD2 identical over 11 bases. In germline, CDR1 is PRHDT, CDR2 FYEKMQ (reference sequence). The CDR3 totals 16 residues. J was trimmed by 5 bases and V by 0 bases; bases with no gene match: 5. CDR3 DNA sequence: TGTGCCAGCAGCTTAGGTAGCGGGAGGGCCTGGGAGACCCAGTACTTC. Translating gives CASSLGSGRAWETQYF.

The chain couples TRBV5-4 to TRBJ2-5; 9 bases are a match to TRBD1. Trimming at V came to 2 bases and at J to 2 bases, leaving 4 bases not matched to a gene. The CDR3 runs 15 residues. Germline CDR1 reads SGHNT; CDR2 reads YYREEE (reference sequence). Here the CDR3 reads CASSLQGAPQETQYF. In DNA, the CDR3 is TGTGCCAGCAGCTTACAGGGGGCCCCTCAAGAGACCCAGTACTTC.

J is TRBJ2-7 and V is TRBV21-1; TRBD2, the table's D call, lacks a check against the DNA. TRBV21-1 is described as a pseudogene. The CDR3 is made up of 13 amino acids. The CDR3 nucleotides read TGTGCCAGCAGCCCACCGCGGATCTACGAGCAGTACTTC. It yields the protein CASSPPRIYEQYF.

The J gene is TRBJ2-5, the V gene TRBV10-2, with D hard to call. This CDR3 region has 16 residues. The germline V gene has CDR1 WSHSY and CDR2 SAAADI. The germline V and J ends were trimmed by 0 bases and 2 bases, with 13 bases remaining between them. The CDR3 here is CASSESKFQTQETQYF. The CDR3 region has the DNA TGCGCCAGCAGTGAGTCGAAGTTCCAGACACAAGAGACCCAGTACTTC.

This chain connects TRBV6-5 to TRBJ1-3; D remains unclear. The ends were cut back, 4 bases at V and 0 bases at J, with 13 bases in the middle. Germline CDR1 and CDR2: MNHEY and SVGAGI. This CDR3 comprises 16 residues. The CDR3 loop is CASSLMTPSSGNTIYF. In DNA, the CDR3 is TGTGCCAGCAGTTTAATGACACCCAGCTCTGGAAACACCATATATTTT.

The chain carries TRBV7-2 and TRBJ1-2; D may be TRBD1 (6 bases). V gave up 5 bases and J gave up 4 bases, with 11 bases separating them. The germline gives CDR1 SGHTA, CDR2 FQGNSA. CDR3 length equals 13 residues. CDR3 bases: TGTGCCAGCAGCGAGGACAGAGTCTATGGCTACACCTTC. It specifies CASSEDRVYGYTF.

The rearrangement links TRBV7-9 to TRBJ2-7, with 8 positions matching TRBD1. V shed 2 bases and J 3 bases; nucleotides not matched to a gene: 3. CDR1 is SEHNR, CDR2 FQNEAQ, per germline (reference sequence). The CDR3 has 14 residues. The CDR3 DNA follows: TGTGCCAGCAGCTTATTCGACAGGGGCTACGAGCAGTACTTC. It specifies CASSLFDRGYEQYF.

The V call is TRBV6-2 or TRBV6-3, the J call TRBJ2-3, with 11 bases that match TRBD2. The CDR3 runs to 17 residues. Losses at the gene ends were 5 bases for V and 4 bases for J; bases not matched to a gene: 11. Germline-derived CDR1 and CDR2 are MNHEY and SVGEGT. CDR3: CASSRISGGAFPDTQYF. The CDR3 nucleotides are TGTGCCAGCAGTCGCATTAGCGGGGGGGCGTTTCCAGATACGCAGTATTTT.

V gene TRBV4-2 combines with J gene TRBJ2-7; the D is unclear. Germline CDR1 reads LGHNA; CDR2 reads YNFKEQ. There are 14 residues in the CDR3. The V end lost 0 bases, the J end lost 6 bases, and 12 bases lay between the germline ends. Here the CDR3 reads CASSQEGGRSEQYF. The CDR3 DNA sequence: TGTGCCAGCAGCCAAGAAGGTGGCAGGTCCGAGCAGTACTTC.

The chain is built from TRBV18 and TRBJ2-2; 9 bases map to TRBD1. Trimming removed 3 bases from V and 11 bases from J; junction bases left unmatched: 7. CDR1 is KGHSH, CDR2 LQKENI, per germline. The length of the CDR3 is 14 residues. CDR3 in amino acids: CASSPGTGRGELFF. DNA of the CDR3: TGTGCCAGCTCACCCGGGACAGGGAGAGGAGAGCTGTTTTTT.

This chain joins TRBV15 and TRBJ2-7; D unclear. V was clipped by 0 bases and J by 9 bases, with 12 bases between them. CDR1 and CDR2 (germline): LNHNV, YYDKDF (reference sequence). This CDR3 spans 13 amino acids. CDR3: CATSRDLVARQYF. DNA for the CDR3: TGTGCCACCAGCAGAGATCTGGTGGCACGGCAGTACTTC.

The chain is built from TRBV18 and TRBJ2-7; D is possibly TRBD2 (5 bases). CDR1 is KGHSH and CDR2 is LQKENI in the germline V gene. The CDR3 covers 12 residues. V shed 2 bases and J shed 6 bases, with 8 bases lying between them. CDR3 in amino acids: CASSPGSVEQYF. CDR3 coding DNA: TGTGCCAGCTCACCAGGGAGTGTCGAGCAGTACTTC.